This T cell receptor (beta chain) is from a study of blood T cell repertoires in COVID-19. Looking at the study overall: The cDNA or gDNA used as material had been derived from T cells, B-cell-depleted T cells, or PBMCs.

With 2 bases clipped from V and 3 bases from J, the junction kept 8 bases outside the gene matches. The CDR3 runs to 17 residues. CDR1 is SGHTA, CDR2 FQGNSA, per germline. Methods used by the authors: Quantification of nucleated cells was approximated via reference gene primer amplification. Clones were sequenced by immunoSEQ multiplex PCR, and TCRdb holds only the in-frame ones, with some missing. Clone size and the V and J calls come from that table; the DNA yielded D and trimming. Of 25,000 to 35,000 clones listed, about 87% are singletons. This sequence was found in a man in his 70s with active COVID-19. Sequences were obtained from peripheral blood. The rearrangement links TRBV7-2 to TRBJ2-5, with 11 bases aligning to TRBD2. This chain's CDR3 is CASSLFTSGGSKETQYF. In DNA form, the CDR3 reads TGTGCCAGCAGCTTATTTACTAGCGGGGGTAGTAAAGAGACCCAGTACTTC.